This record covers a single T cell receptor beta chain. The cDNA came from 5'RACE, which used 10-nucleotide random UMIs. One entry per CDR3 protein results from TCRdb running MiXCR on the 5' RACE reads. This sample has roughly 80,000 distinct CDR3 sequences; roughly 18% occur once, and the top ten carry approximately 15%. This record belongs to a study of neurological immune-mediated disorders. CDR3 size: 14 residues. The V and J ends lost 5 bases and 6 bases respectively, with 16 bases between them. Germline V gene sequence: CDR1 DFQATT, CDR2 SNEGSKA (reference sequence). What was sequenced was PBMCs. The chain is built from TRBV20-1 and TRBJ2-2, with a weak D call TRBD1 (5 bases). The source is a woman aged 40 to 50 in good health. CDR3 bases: TGCAGTGCTCGAAACCACAGGAAACCCGGGGAGCTGTTTTTT. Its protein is CSARNHRKPGELFF.